This T cell receptor beta chain was sequenced for a study of shared clonotypes between healthy human individuals. Every contributor of samples was a Caucasian grown-up residing in Nashville, Tennessee. Samples underwent the assay at deep level. Each unsorted PBMC replicate got 300 ng genomic DNA, around 30,000 genomes. Generated by immunoSEQ multiplex PCR, the TCRdb table keeps only in-frame clones and is missing some. The repertoire has some 450,000 clones, around 77% of them found once; the top ten carry 12%. This CDR3 is built from 15 residues. CDR1 and CDR2 (germline): SGHVS, FQNEAQ. Unmatched junction bases numbered 8, after V lost 4 bases and J lost 10 bases.

J is TRBJ2-1 and V is TRBV7-8; 12 bases line up with TRBD2. The TCR comes from a woman between 35 and 50 years old in good health. Some clones in this sample may be carry-over from other donors' samples. The sample consisted of PBMCs. The DNA for the CDR3 is TGTGCCAGCAGCTCTAGCGGGAGGGCCCGGGAGGAGCAGTTCTTC. Residues: CASSSSGRAREEQFF.